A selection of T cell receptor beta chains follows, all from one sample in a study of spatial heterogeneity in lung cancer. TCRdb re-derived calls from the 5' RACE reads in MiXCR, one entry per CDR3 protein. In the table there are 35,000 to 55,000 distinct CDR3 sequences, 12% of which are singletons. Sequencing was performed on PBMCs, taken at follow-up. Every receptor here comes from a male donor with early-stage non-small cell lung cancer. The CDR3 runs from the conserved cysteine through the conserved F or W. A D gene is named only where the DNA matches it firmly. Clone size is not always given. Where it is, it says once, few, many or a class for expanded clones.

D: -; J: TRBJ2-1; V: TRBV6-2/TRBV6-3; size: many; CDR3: CASSYGLDNEQFF; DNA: TGTGCCAGCAGTTACGGACTTGACAATGAGCAGTTCTTC
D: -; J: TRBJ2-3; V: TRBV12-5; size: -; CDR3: CASGLVLGVTSTDTQYF; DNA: TGTGCTAGTGGTTTGGTACTTGGAGTGACTAGCACAGATACGCAGTATTTT
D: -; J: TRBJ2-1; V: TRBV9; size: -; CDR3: CASSVGNPAPYNEQFF; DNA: TGTGCCAGCAGCGTGGGAAACCCGGCGCCTTACAATGAGCAGTTCTTC
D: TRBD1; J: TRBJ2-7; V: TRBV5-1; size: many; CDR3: CASSLQGTGVSYEQYF; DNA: TGCGCCAGCAGCTTGCAAGGGACAGGGGTTTCCTACGAGCAGTACTTC
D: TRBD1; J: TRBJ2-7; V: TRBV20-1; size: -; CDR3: CSALDRGRVYEQYF; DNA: TGCAGTGCCCTAGACAGGGGTCGCGTGTACGAGCAGTACTTC
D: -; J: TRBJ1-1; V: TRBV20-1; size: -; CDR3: CSARPGSGRTEAFF; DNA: TGCAGTGCTAGACCGGGAAGCGGGAGGACTGAAGCTTTCTTT
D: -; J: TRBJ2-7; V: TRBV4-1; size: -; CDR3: CASSQQGPSDEQYF; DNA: TGCGCCAGCAGCCAGCAGGGGCCCTCGGACGAGCAGTACTTC
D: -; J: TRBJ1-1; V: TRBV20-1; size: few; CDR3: CSARLRNTEAFF; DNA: TGCAGTGCTAGATTACGGAACACTGAAGCTTTCTTT
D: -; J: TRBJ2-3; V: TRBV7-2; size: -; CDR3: CASSPPGSTDTQYF; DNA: TGTGCCAGCAGCCCCCCTGGCAGCACAGATACGCAGTATTTT
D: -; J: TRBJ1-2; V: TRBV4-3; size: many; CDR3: CASSRMLDSRYGYTF; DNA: TGCGCCAGCAGCCGGATGCTTGACAGCCGCTATGGCTACACCTTC
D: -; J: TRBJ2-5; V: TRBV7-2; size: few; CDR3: CASSRQLETQYF; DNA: TGTGCCAGCAGCCGGCAACTAGAGACCCAGTACTTC
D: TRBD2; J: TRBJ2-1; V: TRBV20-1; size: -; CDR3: CSADLPTSGSDEQFF; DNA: TGCAGTGCTGATCTCCCGACTAGCGGGAGCGATGAGCAGTTCTTC
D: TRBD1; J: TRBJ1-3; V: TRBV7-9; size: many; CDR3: CASSTPTGSNTIYF; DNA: TGTGCCAGCAGCACACCGACAGGGTCCAACACCATATATTTT
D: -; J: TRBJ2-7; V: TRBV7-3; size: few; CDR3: CASSYGTSYEQYF; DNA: TGTGCCAGCAGTTACGGGACCTCCTACGAGCAGTACTTC
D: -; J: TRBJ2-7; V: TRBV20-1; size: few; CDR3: CSAAPPEEQLEQYF; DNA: TGCAGTGCGGCTCCCCCGGAGGAGCAGCTCGAGCAGTACTTC
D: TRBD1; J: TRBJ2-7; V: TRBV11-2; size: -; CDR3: CASTQQGARLEQYF; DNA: TGTGCCAGCACACAACAGGGGGCTCGCCTGGAGCAGTACTTC